A single sample is the source of the 17 T cell receptor beta chains below, sequenced in a study of identical twins. TCRdb re-called the 5' RACE reads with MiXCR, one entry per CDR3 protein. The top ten hold 9% to 10% of the sample, which has a few hundred thousand distinct CDR3 sequences, 10% seen once. The sequenced sample consisted of memory T cells sorted from blood. These receptors were obtained from a man over 45 in good health.

This clonotype was counted between two and nine times. This chain connects TRBV4-2 to TRBJ2-3; D is possibly TRBD1 or TRBD2 (6 bases each). CDR1 is LGHNA and CDR2 is YNFKEQ in the germline V gene. Trimming left V 6 bases short and J 0 bases short, with 16 bases between. The length of the CDR3 is 16 residues. This CDR3 reads CASRLGGPGSTDTQYF. CDR3 sequence (DNA): TGTGCCAGCAGACTTGGGGGGCCAGGGAGCACAGATACGCAGTATTTT.

The sample holds many counts of this clonotype. This sequence joins TRBV12-3 or TRBV12-4 and TRBJ1-6; D unresolved. CDR3 length: 15 amino acids. V was trimmed by 1 base and J by 6 bases, leaving 10 bases between them. Written as DNA, the CDR3 is TGTGCCAGCAGTTTAGGGGGTTTTCCTAATTCACCCCTCCACTTT. Translating it yields CASSLGGFPNSPLHF.

This clonotype was seen only once. This rearrangement joins TRBV20-1 to TRBJ2-2, with TRBD2 identical over 12 bases. Germline CDR1 DFQATT, CDR2 SNEGSKA (reference sequence). Trimming at V came to 2 bases and at J to 7 bases, leaving 11 bases not matched to a gene. The CDR3 sequence is 17 residues long. CDR3 DNA sequence: TGCAGTGCTAGAACTCTTCTAGCGGGAGGGACTGGCGGGGAGCTGTTTTTT. Residues: CSARTLLAGGTGGELFF.

The CDR3 bases are TGTGCCAGCAGCCGTCACAGGGGAGGATATGAGCAGTTCTTC. Protein product: CASSRHRGGYEQFF. This rearrangement joins TRBV14 to TRBJ2-1; a possible D gene is TRBD1 (7 bases). CDR3 length: 14 amino acids. CDR1 SGHDN and CDR2 FVKESK come from the germline V gene. The V end was cut by 4 bases, the J end by 8 bases, with 15 bases between.

The chain joins TRBV18 to TRBJ2-1; 8 bases fit TRBD1. Germline V gives CDR1 KGHSH, CDR2 LQKENI. The CDR3 extends over 14 amino acids. The ends lost 3 bases at V and 5 bases at J; junction bases unmatched: 3. The CDR3 loop is CASSPLQGDNEQFF. CDR3 DNA sequence: TGTGCCAGCTCACCTCTACAGGGGGACAATGAGCAGTTCTTC.

The V gene is TRBV5-5, the J gene TRBJ2-5; 9 bases are shared with TRBD1. V was clipped by 3 bases and J by 4 bases; unmatched bases: 4. Germline V gene sequence: CDR1 SGHKS, CDR2 YYEKEE (reference sequence). The CDR3 runs to 14 residues. The CDR3 reads CASSYTGGAETQYF. The CDR3, as DNA: TGTGCCAGCAGCTATACAGGGGGCGCAGAGACCCAGTACTTC.

In its sample, this clonotype was seen a few times. Written as DNA, the CDR3 is TGCGCCAGCAGCCAAGTGACAGGTAACACTGAAGCTTTCTTT. Protein sequence: CASSQVTGNTEAFF. The genes are TRBV4-3 and TRBJ1-1, with a weak D call TRBD1 (6 bases). This CDR3 spans 14 amino acids. Trimming left V 1 base short and J 2 bases short, with 8 bases between. Germline-derived CDR1 and CDR2 are LGHNA and YSLEER.

This clonotype occurred a few times. This chain uses TRBV3-1 with TRBJ2-5; D unclear. V dropped 2 bases and J dropped 7 bases, with 17 bases sitting between them. The germline gives CDR1 LGHDT, CDR2 YNNKEL (reference sequence). This CDR3 spans 15 amino acids. The CDR3 DNA sequence: TGTGCCAGCAGCCAATGGGGTTCGGACGTTGGGACCCAGTACTTC. Its protein product is CASSQWGSDVGTQYF.

This clonotype was detected many times. V and J are TRBV5-1 and TRBJ2-5, with 11 bases fitting TRBD2. V trimming: 1 base; J trimming: 5 bases; junction bases outside the gene matches: 7. This CDR3 region has 16 residues. Germline CDR1 SGHRS, CDR2 YFSETQ. CDR3: CASSLLLAGAGETQYF. Written as DNA, the CDR3 is TGCGCCAGCAGCTTGCTACTAGCGGGGGCGGGGGAGACCCAGTACTTC.

This clonotype has at least ten counts. The chain joins TRBV11-2 to TRBJ2-2; D not resolved. Trimming took 5 bases from V and 8 from J, leaving 12 bases between them. Germline CDR1 is SGHAT and CDR2 is FQNNGV. CDR3 length equals 13 residues. CDR3 residues: CASSPRLSGELFF. CDR3 DNA sequence: TGTGCCAGCAGCCCCAGGCTATCGGGGGAGCTGTTTTTT.

The CDR3 sequence is CASSLEWAYQPQHF. CDR3 DNA: TGTGCCAGCAGCTTGGAATGGGCGTATCAGCCCCAGCATTTT. The rearrangement joins TRBV5-5 to TRBJ1-5; D uncertain. In germline, CDR1 is SGHKS, CDR2 YYEKEE (reference sequence). V lost 0 bases and J 5 bases, leaving 9 bases between the germline ends. This CDR3 contains 14 residues.

The sample holds many counts of this clonotype. The CDR3 protein is CASSQSPPDRSYNEQFF. Here the CDR3 DNA reads TGTGCCAGCAGCCAAAGCCCTCCAGACAGGTCCTACAATGAGCAGTTCTTC. This chain connects TRBV4-2 to TRBJ2-1; tentatively, D is TRBD1 (6 bases). Trimming took 2 bases from V and 1 from J, leaving 15 bases between them. This CDR3 region has 17 residues. Germline V gives CDR1 LGHNA, CDR2 YNFKEQ.

This clonotype was recorded many times. This rearrangement joins TRBV7-9 to TRBJ2-3; D may be TRBD2 (6 bases). Germline V CDR1 and CDR2: SEHNR, FQNEAQ (reference sequence). The CDR3 consists of 16 residues. Deletions cut 2 bases from V and 3 bases from J, with 15 bases between. The CDR3 DNA sequence: TGTGCCAGCAGCTTAAACGGCTGGGGGGTAACAGATACGCAGTATTTT. Translation: CASSLNGWGVTDTQYF.

This clonotype appeared many times. This rearrangement joins TRBV3-1 to TRBJ1-1, with 9 positions matching TRBD1. V lost 2 bases to trimming and J lost 1 base; unmatched junction nucleotides: 5. Germline V gives CDR1 LGHDT, CDR2 YNNKEL (reference sequence). This CDR3 comprises 16 residues. CDR3 sequence reads: CASSQPLTGGNTEAFF. DNA of the CDR3: TGTGCCAGCAGCCAACCACTGACAGGGGGGAACACTGAAGCTTTCTTT.

J is TRBJ2-5 and V is TRBV6-1; D might be TRBD1 (6 bases). CDR3 length: 13 residues. Germline CDR1 reads MNHNS; CDR2 reads SASEGT. Trimming took off 6 bases at V and 4 bases at J, with 12 bases between the two ends. This CDR3 reads CASRDSGSETQYF. CDR3 bases: TGTGCCAGCAGGGACAGTGGCTCAGAGACCCAGTACTTC.

There are a few counts of this clonotype. The V and J genes are TRBV20-1 and TRBJ1-1; TRBD1 might be the D (5 bases). This CDR3 is built from 13 residues. The germline CDR1 and CDR2 sequences are DFQATT and SNEGSKA (reference sequence). V dropped 3 bases and J dropped 1 base, with 9 bases sitting between them. In nucleotides, the CDR3 is TGCAGTGCTAGGATGACAGAGAACACTGAAGCTTTCTTT. This translates into CSARMTENTEAFF.

This chain connects TRBV30 to TRBJ1-1; no clear D gene. V was trimmed by 4 bases and J by 1 base, leaving 10 bases between them. This CDR3 has 13 residues. The germline V gene has CDR1 GTSNPN and CDR2 SVGIG (reference sequence). The CDR3 is CAWTQVKNTEAFF. In nucleotides, the CDR3 is TGTGCCTGGACCCAGGTTAAGAACACTGAAGCTTTCTTT.